This T cell receptor beta chain was captured in a study of blood T cell repertoires in COVID-19. Study in general: Samples taken during acute and convalescent COVID-19 were collected in the United States, Italy and Spain. T cells, B-cell-depleted T cells, or PBMCs provided the cDNA or gDNA that served as material.

Germline CDR1 and CDR2: MDHEN and SYDVKM. J lost 3 bases, V lost 10 bases, and 8 bases had no gene match. This CDR3 region has 13 residues. The authors' processing: Amplifying reference gene primers gave estimates of nucleated cell counts. Clones were sequenced by immunoSEQ multiplex PCR, and TCRdb holds only the in-frame ones, with some missing. Clone size and V and J calls were adopted from that table, with D and trimming inferred from the DNA. Among about 180,000 clones listed, around 85% were seen once. This sequence joins TRBV28 and TRBJ2-5; 7 bases map to TRBD2. The sample consisted of peripheral blood. This clonotype was obtained from a man aged 55 to 70 with acute or convalescent COVID-19. The CDR3 is CATTGGVEETQYF. DNA for the CDR3: TGTGCCACCACGGGGGGAGTAGAAGAGACCCAGTACTTC.